A selection of T cell receptor beta chains follows, all from one sample in a study of cytomegalovirus exposure and HLA in healthy donors. The assay was immunoSEQ multiplex PCR, and TCRdb's table has in-frame clones only and misses some. Counted here are 250,000 or so clones, approximately 81% occurring once; the ten biggest clones make up about 7.5%. Input material: PBMCs. Receptors were obtained from a woman aged 55-75 years in good health and CMV-seropositive. CDR3s include the opening cysteine and the closing phenylalanine or tryptophan. A D gene is named only where the DNA matches it firmly. Clone size is stated in some rows and not others, as once, few, many or a class when expanded.

d_call j_call v_call clone_size cdr3_aa cdr3_nt
TRBD2 TRBJ2-5 TRBV28 NA CASIGGGWETQYF TGTGCCAGCATCGGGGGAGGGTGGGAGACCCAGTACTTC
TRBD2 TRBJ2-1 TRBV27 NA CASRLAGTPNEQFF TGTGCCAGCAGACTAGCGGGCACCCCCAATGAGCAGTTCTTC
NA TRBJ1-5 TRBV19 NA CASSNGQTFLPQHF TGTGCCAGTAGCAACGGACAGACCTTTCTGCCCCAGCATTTT
NA TRBJ2-5 TRBV7-9 NA CASSLGQGPKETQYF TGTGCCAGCAGCCTCGGGCAGGGGCCCAAAGAGACCCAGTACTTC
TRBD2 TRBJ2-1 TRBV5-1 NA CASSSGTRVYNEQFF TGCGCCAGCAGCTCCGGGACTAGGGTCTACAATGAGCAGTTCTTC
TRBD1 TRBJ1-4 TRBV28 NA CASSPGTVATNEKLFF TGTGCCAGCAGTCCAGGGACAGTCGCAACTAATGAAAAACTGTTTTTT
NA TRBJ2-7 TRBV7-9 NA CASSLGAVYEQYF TGTGCCAGCAGCCTAGGGGCCGTCTACGAGCAGTACTTC
NA TRBJ1-1 TRBV28 once CAGAAGGHMNTEAFF TGTGCCGGGGCCGCGGGGGGGCACATGAACACTGAAGCTTTCTTT
TRBD1 TRBJ1-5 TRBV4-2 NA CASSQEGGQSSNQPQHF TGTGCCAGCAGCCAAGAGGGGGGACAGAGTTCCAATCAGCCCCAGCATTTT
NA TRBJ2-5 TRBV27 NA CASIQRGGTGETQYF TGTGCCAGCATCCAAAGGGGCGGGACCGGGGAGACCCAGTACTTC
TRBD1 TRBJ2-7 TRBV15 NA CATSRGGQSSYEQYF TGTGCCACCAGCAGAGGGGGACAGTCCTCCTACGAGCAGTACTTC
TRBD1 TRBJ2-7 TRBV2 NA CASSDRTGAYEQYF TGTGCCAGCAGTGATCGGACAGGCGCCTACGAGCAGTACTTC
TRBD2 TRBJ2-3 TRBV5-1 NA CASTASGNVRDTQYF TGCGCCAGCACGGCTAGCGGGAACGTAAGGGATACGCAGTATTTT
NA TRBJ2-1 TRBV29-1 NA CSVNRQGSYNEQFF TGCAGCGTCAATAGGCAGGGTAGCTACAATGAGCAGTTCTTC
NA TRBJ2-5 TRBV5-6 NA CASRSVRAGQETQYF TGTGCCAGCAGGTCGGTCAGGGCAGGTCAAGAGACCCAGTACTTC
TRBD2 TRBJ2-3 TRBV13 NA CASRKLAGGITDTQYF TGTGCCAGCAGAAAATTAGCGGGAGGAATCACAGATACGCAGTATTTT
TRBD1 TRBJ2-3 TRBV7-6 NA CASSQQGAGRTDTQYF TGTGCCAGCAGCCAGCAGGGGGCGGGCCGTACAGATACGCAGTATTTT
NA TRBJ1-3 TRBV10-3 NA CAISDSDTSGNTIYF TGTGCCATCAGTGACTCCGACACCTCTGGAAACACCATATATTTT
NA TRBJ1-2 TRBV2 NA CASSERQVLNYGYTF TGTGCCAGCAGTGAAAGGCAGGTCCTCAACTATGGCTACACCTTC
TRBD2 TRBJ2-2 TRBV6-1 NA CAVSGRAPGELFF TGTGCAGTTAGCGGGAGGGCCCCCGGGGAGCTGTTTTTT